The next 23 T cell receptor beta chains were all read from a single sample in a study of blood T cell repertoires in COVID-19. Here immunoSEQ multiplex PCR was the method, and the copy in TCRdb shows in-frame clones only, minus some. The table lists some 150,000 clones, 70% to 90% of them singletons, with around 1.1% in the top ten. The specimen was peripheral blood. These receptor sequences come from a man in his forties with acute or convalescent COVID-19.

The chain couples TRBV12-5 to TRBJ2-7, with D hard to call. CDR3 length: 13 amino acids. The germline V gene has CDR1 LGHNT and CDR2 FRNRAP. Between the trimmed V and J ends, which lost 5 bases and 3 bases, there was a span of 11 bases. The CDR3: CASGPSLNYEQYF. The CDR3 DNA reads TGTGCTAGTGGTCCGTCACTGAACTACGAGCAGTACTTC.

The CDR3 nucleotides read TGTGCCAGCAGCTTTTATTGGCAGGGTGGTGTGGCAGATACGCAGTATTTT. Its protein is CASSFYWQGGVADTQYF. The V and J genes are TRBV5-6 and TRBJ2-3; perhaps TRBD1 as D (5 bases). Germline values: CDR1 SGHDT, CDR2 YYEEEE. Trimming took 2 bases from V and 4 from J, leaving 20 bases between them. The CDR3 has 17 amino acids.

This rearrangement joins TRBV6-4 to TRBJ1-5; 7 positions agree with TRBD1. Unmatched junction bases numbered 16, after V lost 8 bases and J lost 0 bases. Germline values: CDR1 MRHNA, CDR2 SNTAGT. CDR3 length equals 18 residues. The CDR3 DNA reads as TGTGCCAGCCTTAGACAGGGCCGCCCGATTTATAGCAATCAGCCCCAGCATTTT. Translating gives CASLRQGRPIYSNQPQHF.

This clone was picked up one time. The chain links TRBV2 to TRBJ2-2, with no clear D. Germline lookup yields CDR1 SNHLY and CDR2 FYNNEI. This CDR3 region has 13 residues. V lost 7 bases to trimming and J lost 3 bases, with 9 bases between them. Here the CDR3 DNA reads TGTGCCAGCAATACAGATTACACCGGGGAGCTGTTTTTT. Translation gives CASNTDYTGELFF.

The J gene is TRBJ2-2, the V gene TRBV11-2; 7 nucleotides match TRBD1. The CDR3 has 16 residues. From germline, CDR1 is SGHAT and CDR2 FQNNGV. V dropped 2 bases and J dropped 0; count of bases not matched to a gene: 3. The CDR3 nucleotides read TGTGCCAGCAGCTTAAGGGGGCCCTCGAACACCGGGGAGCTGTTTTTT. Its protein product is CASSLRGPSNTGELFF.

This clone is labeled as medium-sized. The chain uses TRBV7-8 and TRBJ1-2; D is unresolved. V lost 5 bases, J lost 3 bases, and 10 bases lay in between. The CDR3 extends over 13 amino acids. Germline V gene lookup returns CDR1 SGHVS and CDR2 FQNEAQ. Written as DNA, the CDR3 is TGTGCCAGCAGCACCGGGTTGGACTATGGCTACACCTTC. Translated: CASSTGLDYGYTF.

This clone was observed a handful of times. In nucleotides, the CDR3 is TGTGCCAGCAGAAAGCCGGGACAGGGGGTCAATGAGCAGTTCTTC. Translated: CASRKPGQGVNEQFF. This chain connects TRBV5-4 to TRBJ2-1; 11 bases agree with TRBD1. The germline gives CDR1 SGHNT, CDR2 YYREEE (reference sequence). CDR3 size: 15 residues. V trimming: 5 bases; J trimming: 6 bases; junction bases outside the gene matches: 7.

The CDR3 sequence: CASGLTGKSYEQYF. The CDR3 nucleotides are TGTGCCAGTGGGTTGACAGGGAAGTCCTACGAGCAGTACTTC. V is TRBV19 and J is TRBJ2-7; 7 bases are shared with TRBD1. Trimming cost V 8 bases and J 1 base; bases outside gene matches: 8. CDR3 length: 14 amino acids. Germline CDR1 LNHDA, CDR2 SQIVND (reference sequence).

The chain has TRBV3-1 (or the pseudogene TRBV3-2) and TRBJ1-2; D call uncertain. V was cut by 1 base and J by 8 bases, with 11 bases left in between. The CDR3 has 13 residues. The germline V gene has CDR1 LGHDT and CDR2 YNNKEL (reference sequence). The CDR3 bases are TGTGCCAGCAGCCAAGGCAGGCCAGGAGGCTACACCTTC. It yields the protein CASSQGRPGGYTF.

The rearrangement links TRBV7-3 to TRBJ2-7; the match to TRBD2 covers 8 bases. Trimming removed 3 bases from V and 1 base from J; junction bases left unmatched: 5. Germline V gene data show CDR1 as SGHTA and CDR2 as FQGTGA. The CDR3 covers 15 residues. CDR3 in DNA: TGTGCCAGCAGCTTTCGAGCGGGGGTGTCCTACGAGCAGTACTTC. The encoded protein is CASSFRAGVSYEQYF.

The chain employs TRBV6-5 and TRBJ2-1; TRBD2 matches at 10 bases. CDR3 length: 14 amino acids. After removal of 7 bases from V and 13 bases from J, the junction contained 13 bases not matched to a gene. Per germline, CDR1 MNHEY and CDR2 SVGAGI. The CDR3 here is CASTAPVLAGTQFF. The CDR3 DNA reads as TGTGCCAGCACCGCACCCGTACTAGCGGGGACCCAGTTCTTC.

V usage is TRBV6-5 and J usage is TRBJ1-2; 7 bases are a match to TRBD1. This CDR3 has 15 residues. From germline, CDR1 is MNHEY and CDR2 SVGAGI. V shed 5 bases, J shed 0 bases, and the junction held 6 bases outside the gene matches. The CDR3 DNA is TGTGCCAGCAGTCCCTACGGACAGGCTAACTATGGCTACACCTTC. Amino acids: CASSPYGQANYGYTF.

The J gene is TRBJ1-1, the V gene TRBV30; D unclear. This CDR3 is built from 14 residues. CDR1 is GTSNPN, CDR2 SVGIG, per germline (reference sequence). Trimming took 5 bases from V and 0 from J, leaving 13 bases between them. This CDR3 is CAWDRGLLNTEAFF. DNA of the CDR3: TGTGCCTGGGACCGTGGGCTGCTGAACACTGAAGCTTTCTTT.

V and J are TRBV25-1 and TRBJ1-1; TRBD1 aligns across 7 bases. V shed 5 bases and J 2 bases; nucleotides not matched to a gene: 2. The CDR3 has 13 residues. The germline V gene encodes CDR1 MGHDK and CDR2 SYGVNS. The CDR3 bases are TGTGCCAGCAGTAGACAGGGTAACACTGAAGCTTTCTTT. The encoded protein is CASSRQGNTEAFF. Drawing the rest from reference TRBV25-1 and TRBJ1-1, the complete variable domain is EADIYQTPRYLVIGTGKKITLECSQTMGHDKMYWYQQDPGMELHLIHYSYGVNSTEKGDLSSESTVSRIRTEHFPLTLESARPSHTSQYLCASSRQGNTEAFFGQGTRLTVV.

The chain is built from TRBV19 and TRBJ2-2; D is ambiguous. V gave up 7 bases and J gave up 7 bases, with 13 bases separating them. The CDR3 has 13 amino acids. CDR1 is LNHDA, CDR2 SQIVND, per germline (reference sequence). The CDR3 is CASTRQAGGELFF. In nucleotides, the CDR3 is TGTGCCAGTACCCGGCAGGCTGGCGGGGAGCTGTTTTTT.

The V call is TRBV2, the J call TRBJ1-4; D is unclear. Per germline, CDR1 SNHLY and CDR2 FYNNEI. V lost 8 bases to trimming and J lost 4 bases, with 17 bases between them. The CDR3 is 15 amino acids. CDR3 loop: CASSIGELVNEKLFF. CDR3 DNA sequence: TGTGCCAGCTCGATTGGGGAGCTGGTTAATGAAAAACTGTTTTTT.

The chain has TRBV2 and TRBJ2-2; D is perhaps TRBD2 (6 bases). V was trimmed by 4 bases and J by 5 bases, leaving 17 bases between them. The CDR3 is made up of 16 amino acids. CDR1 and CDR2 from the germline V gene are SNHLY and FYNNEI. The CDR3 DNA reads TGTGCCAGCAGTGTATCGGACCTCGGGGGTACCGGGGAGCTGTTTTTT. It yields the protein CASSVSDLGGTGELFF.

The V call is TRBV12-3 or TRBV12-4, the J call TRBJ2-5, with TRBD1 matching over 8 bases. The CDR3 is made up of 13 amino acids. V shed 5 bases, J shed 6 bases, and the junction held 5 bases outside the gene matches. CDR3 nucleotide sequence: TGTGCCAGCAGTCAGGGGGCCGGTAAGACCCAGTACTTC. Protein sequence: CASSQGAGKTQYF.

V is TRBV30 and J is TRBJ1-3; TRBD1 agrees at 7 bases. The germline V gene has CDR1 GTSNPN and CDR2 SVGIG (reference sequence). This CDR3 comprises 15 residues. V shed 5 bases, J shed 0 bases, and the junction held 7 bases outside the gene matches. This chain's CDR3 is CAWDRAYPSGNTIYF. In DNA form, the CDR3 reads TGTGCCTGGGACAGGGCCTACCCCTCTGGAAACACCATATATTTT.

The rearrangement uses TRBV19 and TRBJ1-4; D is undetermined. CDR1 LNHDA and CDR2 SQIVND come from the germline V gene (reference sequence). The length of the CDR3 is 14 residues. V was cut by 11 bases and J by 0 bases, with 13 bases left in between. As DNA, the CDR3 is TGTGCCCATACGAGCCGAGCAACTAATGAAAAACTGTTTTTT. Its protein product is CAHTSRATNEKLFF.

As for this clone: This CDR3 is also generated by other DNA sequences in the sample. This sequence joins TRBV5-6 and TRBJ1-4; D gene uncertain. Germline values: CDR1 SGHDT, CDR2 YYEEEE. V was cut by 2 bases and J by 6 bases, with 11 bases left in between. CDR3 length: 14 residues. In DNA form, the CDR3 reads TGTGCCAGCAGCTTCCAGTCGGGGTATGAAAAACTGTTTTTT. Protein sequence: CASSFQSGYEKLFF.

The V and J genes are TRBV18 and TRBJ2-7, with TRBD2 matching 11 bases. Trimming at V came to 3 bases and at J to 7 bases, leaving 14 bases not matched to a gene. There are 17 residues in the CDR3. Germline CDR1 is KGHSH and CDR2 is LQKENI. The CDR3 spells CASSPPLLTSGVGEQYF. The CDR3 nucleotides are TGTGCCAGCTCACCCCCTCTTCTGACTAGCGGGGTTGGGGAGCAGTACTTC.

As to this clone: The sample has other DNA sequences that encode this CDR3 too. The chain recombines TRBV2 with TRBJ1-2, with TRBD1 as a possible D gene (5 bases). This CDR3 has 13 residues. In germline, CDR1 is SNHLY, CDR2 FYNNEI. V gave up 2 bases and J gave up 7 bases, with 11 bases separating them. CDR3: CASSESRAGGYTF. CDR3 in DNA: TGTGCCAGCAGTGAATCCAGGGCTGGTGGCTACACCTTC.